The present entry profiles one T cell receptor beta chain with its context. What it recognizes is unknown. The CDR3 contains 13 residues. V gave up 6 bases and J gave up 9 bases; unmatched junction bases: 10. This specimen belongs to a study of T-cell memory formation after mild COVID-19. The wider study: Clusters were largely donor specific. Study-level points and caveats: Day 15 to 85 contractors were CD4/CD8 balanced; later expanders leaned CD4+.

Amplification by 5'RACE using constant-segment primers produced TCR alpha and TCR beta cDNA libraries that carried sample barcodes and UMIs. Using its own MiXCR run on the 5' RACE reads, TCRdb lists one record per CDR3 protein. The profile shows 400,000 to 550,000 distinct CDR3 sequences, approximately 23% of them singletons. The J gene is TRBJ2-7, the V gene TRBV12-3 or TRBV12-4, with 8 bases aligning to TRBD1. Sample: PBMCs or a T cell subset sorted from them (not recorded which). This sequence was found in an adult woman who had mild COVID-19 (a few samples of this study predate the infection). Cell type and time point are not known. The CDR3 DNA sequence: TGTGCCAGCAGCCGGGGACAGGATACTCGGCAGTACTTC. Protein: CASSRGQDTRQYF.